Each of the 11 T cell receptor beta chains below was sequenced from the same sample in a study of OX40 agonist ivuxolimab in advanced cancers. Some clones are missing from TCRdb's copy, which holds only in-frame ones; the method was immunoSEQ multiplex PCR. The table includes about 78,000 clones, approximately 90% detected once. The source material was CD4+ or CD8+ T cells sorted from blood, sampled in a trial of the OX40 agonist ivuxolimab. Receptor source: an adult with an advanced solid tumor such as melanoma, head and neck, liver or kidney cancer.

The rearrangement uses TRBV14 and TRBJ2-5; TRBD1 or TRBD2 may be the D gene (5 bases each). The V end lost 5 bases, the J end lost 2 bases, and 15 bases lay between the germline ends. This CDR3 region has 15 residues. The germline gives CDR1 SGHDN, CDR2 FVKESK. The CDR3 protein is CASSYRDGIQETQYF. The CDR3 region has the DNA TGTGCCAGCAGCTATAGGGACGGAATTCAAGAGACCCAGTACTTC.

The chain combines TRBV30 with TRBJ2-2; 14 positions match TRBD2. Trimming at V came to 4 bases and at J to 7 bases, leaving 14 bases not matched to a gene. The germline V gene has CDR1 GTSNPN and CDR2 SVGIG (reference sequence). CDR3 length: 18 amino acids. The CDR3 spells CAWILSRTSGRRGGELFF. The CDR3 DNA reads TGTGCCTGGATCCTTAGCAGGACTAGCGGGAGGCGGGGCGGGGAGCTGTTTTTT.

The chain carries TRBV2 and TRBJ2-1, with TRBD1 matching 7 bases. Germline-derived CDR1 and CDR2 are SNHLY and FYNNEI. The V and J ends lost 4 bases and 7 bases, in that order; junction bases with no gene match: 4. CDR3 length: 13 amino acids. DNA for the CDR3: TGTGCCAGCAGTGGACAGGGATGGAATGAGCAGTTCTTC. It specifies CASSGQGWNEQFF. Based on the CDR3 plus reference TRBV2 and TRBJ2-1, the full variable domain is EPEVTQTPSHQVTQMGQEVILRCVPISNHLYFYWYRQILGQKVEFLVSFYNNEISEKSEIFDDQFSVERPDGSNFTLKIRSTKLEDSAMYFCASSGQGWNEQFFGPGTRLTVL.

This clone was seen a single time. The genes are TRBV5-6 and TRBJ1-4, with D hard to call. The CDR3 covers 14 residues. Trimming left V 1 base short and J 0 bases short, with 4 bases between. The germline CDR1 and CDR2 sequences are SGHDT and YYEEEE. The CDR3 reads CASSLHPTNEKLFF. The DNA of the CDR3 is TGTGCCAGCAGCTTGCACCCAACTAATGAAAAACTGTTTTTT.

This chain joins TRBV30 and TRBJ1-2; perhaps TRBD1 as D (5 bases). V was shortened by 0 bases and J by 8 bases, with 13 bases between the two germline ends. The CDR3 runs 13 residues. Germline CDR1 GTSNPN, CDR2 SVGIG (reference sequence). CDR3 loop: CAWSVSQGGGYTF. CDR3 bases: TGTGCCTGGAGTGTAAGTCAGGGAGGGGGCTACACCTTC.

This chain connects TRBV7-9 to TRBJ1-2; D is possibly TRBD1 (5 bases). The CDR3 extends over 15 amino acids. CDR1 and CDR2 from the germline V gene are SEHNR and FQNEAQ (reference sequence). Trimming shortened V by 5 bases and J by 3 bases, and 16 bases separated the two germline ends. Written as DNA, the CDR3 is TGTGCCAGCAGCGGCCTCGATGGCAGGGACTATGGCTACACCTTC. Its translation is CASSGLDGRDYGYTF. The whole variable domain, filled in from reference TRBV7-9 and TRBJ1-2, reads DTGVSQNPRHKITKRGQNVTFRCDPISEHNRLYWYRQTLGQGPEFLTYFQNEAQLEKSRLLSDRFSAERPKGSFSTLEIQRTEQGDSAMYLCASSGLDGRDYGYTFGSGTRLTVV.

CDR3 protein: CASSPSKLEETQYF. CDR3 sequence (DNA): TGTGCCAGCAGCCCCTCAAAGCTTGAGGAGACCCAGTACTTC. V is TRBV7-9 and J is TRBJ2-5; unclear D gene. This CDR3 contains 14 residues. Germline V gene lookup returns CDR1 SEHNR and CDR2 FQNEAQ (reference sequence). Trimming left V 5 bases short and J 5 bases short, with 15 bases between.

This chain joins TRBV7-2 and TRBJ2-3; no reliable D call. Per germline, CDR1 SGHTA and CDR2 FQGNSA. The CDR3 is made up of 15 amino acids. Trimming cost V 1 base and J 0 bases, with 8 bases left between them. The CDR3 spells CASSLEYRSTDTQYF. The CDR3 region has the DNA TGTGCCAGCAGCTTAGAGTACCGCAGCACAGATACGCAGTATTTT. Together with reference TRBV7-2 and TRBJ2-3, the CDR3 gives the full variable domain: GAGVSQSPSNKVTEKGKDVELRCDPISGHTALYWYRQSLGQGLEFLIYFQGNSAPDKSGLPSDRFSAERTGGSVSTLTIQRTQQEDSAVYLCASSLEYRSTDTQYFGPGTRLTVL.

V usage is TRBV5-1 and J usage is TRBJ1-1, with D unclear. Per germline, CDR1 SGHRS and CDR2 YFSETQ. The CDR3 runs to 15 residues. Trimming took 2 bases from V and 0 from J, leaving 11 bases between them. CDR3 amino acids: CASSFLGLLNTEAFF. In nucleotides, the CDR3 is TGCGCCAGCAGCTTTCTCGGACTGCTGAACACTGAAGCTTTCTTT.

CDR3 DNA: TGTGCCAGCAGTGAACAGGGTACTAACACTGAAGCTTTCTTT. Protein product: CASSEQGTNTEAFF. The V gene is TRBV25-1, the J gene TRBJ1-1; D possibly corresponds to TRBD1 (5 bases). Germline-derived CDR1 and CDR2 are MGHDK and SYGVNS. V lost 2 bases to trimming and J lost 2 bases, with 9 bases between them. This CDR3 contains 14 residues.

The chain joins TRBV5-4 to TRBJ2-2; D is unresolved. The CDR3 consists of 13 residues. V was clipped by 2 bases and J by 3 bases, with 5 bases between them. Germline V lookup: CDR1 SGHNT, CDR2 YYREEE (reference sequence). CDR3 sequence: CASSFRDTGELFF. The CDR3 nucleotides are TGTGCCAGCAGCTTTCGAGACACCGGGGAGCTGTTTTTT.